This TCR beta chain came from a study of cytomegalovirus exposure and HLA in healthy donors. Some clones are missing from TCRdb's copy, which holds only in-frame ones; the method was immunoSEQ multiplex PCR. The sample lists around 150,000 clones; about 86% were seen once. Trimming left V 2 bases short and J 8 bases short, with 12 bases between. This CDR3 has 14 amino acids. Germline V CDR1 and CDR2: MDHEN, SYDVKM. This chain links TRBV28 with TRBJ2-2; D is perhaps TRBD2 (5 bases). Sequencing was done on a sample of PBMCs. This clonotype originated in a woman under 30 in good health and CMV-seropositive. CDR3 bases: TGTGCCAGCAGTTTAGGGCTAGCTCGGGGGGAGCTGTTTTTT. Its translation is CASSLGLARGELFF.